This TCR beta chain is from a study of blood T cell repertoires in COVID-19. Study summary: Material from acute and convalescent COVID-19 was sourced from the United States, Italy and Spain.

V lost 2 bases and J 2 bases, leaving 10 bases between the germline ends. CDR1 and CDR2 from the germline V gene are MDHEN and SYDVKM. The CDR3 spans 15 residues. In the original analysis: Reference gene primer amplification gave estimated nucleated cell counts. Repertoires were generated with immunoSEQ multiplex PCR, while TCRdb's copy carries only in-frame clones and drops some. For V, J and clone size, that table is used; D and trimming come from the DNA. Counted here are tens of thousands of clones, around 85% occurring once; the ten biggest clones make up 5% to 7%. Sequenced: peripheral blood. This clonotype was obtained from a man aged 50 to 59 with active COVID-19. This chain links TRBV28 with TRBJ2-1; D is uncertain. CDR3 in DNA: TGTGCCAGCAGTTTAGTATCGACAACCTACAATGAGCAGTTCTTC. It encodes CASSLVSTTYNEQFF.